The 32 T cell receptor beta chains below all came from one sample that was sequenced in a study of identical twins. One entry per CDR3 protein, called by TCRdb with MiXCR from the 5' RACE reads. Altogether roughly 260,000 distinct CDR3 sequences are present, approximately 7.3% being singletons, with the ten largest covering roughly 5%. The data were also submitted as part of a second study, on yellow fever vaccine responses in identical twins.

Sequencing used CD8+ T cells sorted from blood. These receptors all stem from a woman aged 18 to 35 in good health.

In its sample, this clonotype was seen many times. The chain has TRBV20-1 and TRBJ2-7; D may match TRBD1 or TRBD2 (6 bases each). The V and J ends lost 5 bases and 0 bases respectively, with 14 bases between them. There are 14 residues in the CDR3. Per germline, CDR1 DFQATT and CDR2 SNEGSKA (reference sequence). CDR3 bases: TGCAGTGCTGGGGGGCGCTTTATCTCCTACGAGCAGTACTTC. This sequence encodes CSAGGRFISYEQYF.

This clonotype was seen more than once but under ten times. The genes are TRBV7-6 and TRBJ2-7; 8 nucleotides agree with TRBD2. V shed 5 bases, J shed 1 base, and the junction held 7 bases outside the gene matches. CDR1 SGHVS and CDR2 FNYEAQ come from the germline V gene. This CDR3 is 15 amino acids long. CDR3 sequence reads: CASSPGSGRSYEQYF. DNA of the CDR3: TGTGCCAGCAGCCCGGGCAGCGGGAGATCCTACGAGCAGTACTTC.

This clonotype was seen a handful of times. The V and J genes are TRBV28 and TRBJ2-5; 9 bases map to TRBD2. Losses at the gene ends were 3 bases for V and 5 bases for J; bases not matched to a gene: 7. Germline loops: CDR1 MDHEN, CDR2 SYDVKM. There are 15 residues in the CDR3. This CDR3 reads CASSLDGGGAETQYF. CDR3 sequence (DNA): TGTGCCAGCAGTTTGGACGGCGGGGGGGCGGAGACCCAGTACTTC.

This clonotype was counted between two and nine times. This chain uses TRBV28 with TRBJ2-5, with 11 positions matching TRBD1. The germline V gene encodes CDR1 MDHEN and CDR2 SYDVKM. V was clipped by 8 bases and J by 4 bases; unmatched bases: 6. The CDR3 sequence is 14 residues long. CDR3 loop: CASADRGRAETQYF. The CDR3 nucleotides read TGTGCCAGCGCGGACAGGGGGCGCGCAGAGACCCAGTACTTC.

This clonotype was seen a handful of times. The V and J genes are TRBV28 and TRBJ2-2; perhaps TRBD1 as D (6 bases). V was cut by 7 bases and J by 2 bases, with 23 bases left in between. The CDR3 sequence is 18 residues long. CDR1 is MDHEN and CDR2 is SYDVKM in the germline V gene. The CDR3 nucleotides are TGTGCCAGCACCGACCCGATCCCGGGACAAGTAAACACCGGGGAGCTGTTTTTT. Its protein product is CASTDPIPGQVNTGELFF.

This clonotype was detected many times. This chain connects TRBV6-1 to TRBJ2-3, with 11 nucleotides matching TRBD2. Germline lookup yields CDR1 MNHNS and CDR2 SASEGT. This CDR3 contains 15 residues. Trimming at V came to 2 bases and at J to 4 bases, leaving 2 bases not matched to a gene. The CDR3 sequence is CASSELAGGSDTQYF. CDR3 DNA: TGTGCCAGCAGTGAACTAGCGGGGGGCTCAGATACGCAGTATTTT.

V and J are TRBV6-5 and TRBJ2-5, with TRBD1 as a possible D gene (5 bases). This CDR3 has 12 amino acids. Per germline, CDR1 MNHEY and CDR2 SVGAGI. V gave up 8 bases and J gave up 2 bases, with 9 bases separating them. The CDR3 sequence is CASGAAQETQYF. The CDR3 nucleotides are TGTGCCAGCGGGGCAGCACAAGAGACCCAGTACTTC.

For the CDR3, the DNA is TGCGCCAGTCATCGGGGAGGTTCCTACAATGAGCAGTTCTTC. This translates into CASHRGGSYNEQFF. The gene calls are TRBV10-2 and TRBJ2-1, with D maybe TRBD2 (6 bases). V lost 9 bases, J lost 1 base, and 13 bases lay in between. The CDR3 runs to 14 residues. The germline gives CDR1 WSHSY, CDR2 SAAADI.

This clonotype has just a few counts. The chain combines TRBV7-9 with TRBJ2-7, with 7 bases aligning to TRBD1. The CDR3 consists of 13 residues. From germline, CDR1 is SEHNR and CDR2 FQNEAQ (reference sequence). V lost 5 bases to trimming and J lost 3 bases; unmatched junction nucleotides: 4. CDR3 sequence reads: CASSARDSYEQYF. The CDR3 DNA follows: TGTGCCAGCAGCGCCCGGGACAGCTACGAGCAGTACTTC.

This clonotype turned up a few times. The V gene is TRBV7-6, the J gene TRBJ2-2, with 12 bases matching TRBD1. The germline V gene has CDR1 SGHVS and CDR2 FNYEAQ. Unmatched junction bases numbered 3, after V lost 1 base and J lost 3 bases. The CDR3 is made up of 17 amino acids. DNA of the CDR3: TGTGCCAGCAGCTTAGAGGGGACAGGGGGCGACACCGGGGAGCTGTTTTTT. Translated: CASSLEGTGGDTGELFF.

This clonotype has just one count. The V and J genes are TRBV28 and TRBJ2-3; D is ambiguous. This CDR3 has 12 residues. CDR1 is MDHEN and CDR2 is SYDVKM in the germline V gene. The V end was cut by 5 bases, the J end by 5 bases, with 8 bases between. CDR3 coding DNA: TGTGCCAGCAGTCCACCTAGAGATACGCAGTATTTT. Amino acids: CASSPPRDTQYF.

This clonotype appeared many times. The chain couples TRBV4-1 to TRBJ2-1; unclear D gene. The CDR3 totals 15 residues. The V gene's germline CDR1 is MGHRA and CDR2 YSYEKL. V lost 1 base, J lost 0 bases, and 7 bases lay in between. The CDR3 reads CASSQGPSSYNEQFF. In DNA form, the CDR3 reads TGCGCCAGCAGCCAAGGACCCAGCTCCTACAATGAGCAGTTCTTC.

This clonotype was picked up many times. V and J are TRBV12-2 and TRBJ2-1; no check of the table's D call, TRBD1, against the DNA was made. TRBV12-2 has pseudogene status. The CDR3 runs 17 residues. For the CDR3, the DNA is TGTGCAAGTCGCTTACGGATCCGGGGGACAGGGAGGAATGAGCAGTTCTTC. This translates into CASRLRIRGTGRNEQFF.

This clonotype has a handful of counts. The chain's CDR3 is CASSSRDNTGELFF. In DNA form, the CDR3 reads TGCGCCAGCAGTTCCAGGGACAACACCGGGGAGCTGTTTTTT. This chain links TRBV5-1 with TRBJ2-2; possibly TRBD1 or TRBD2 for D (5 bases each). The CDR3 length is 14 residues. The V gene lost 5 bases and the J gene lost 2 bases, with 10 bases spanning the gap. Germline assignment: CDR1 SGHRS and CDR2 YFSETQ.

The V call is TRBV13, the J call TRBJ1-6; a weak D match, TRBD1 (5 bases). This CDR3 has 15 residues. V lost 5 bases to trimming and J lost 10 bases, with 18 bases between them. CDR1 is PRHDT and CDR2 is FYEKMQ in the germline V gene (reference sequence). As DNA, the CDR3 is TGTGCCAGCAGCCTGGGGAAAGCGCGGGGCTCACCCCTCCACTTT. It is translated as CASSLGKARGSPLHF.

A few counts support this clonotype. J is TRBJ2-1 and V is TRBV11-3, with TRBD1 matching 8 bases. V trimming: 0 bases; J trimming: 7 bases; junction bases outside the gene matches: 5. CDR3 length: 15 residues. Per germline, CDR1 SGHNT and CDR2 YENEEA. The CDR3 is CASSLEYTGGNEQFF. The CDR3, as DNA: TGTGCCAGCAGCTTAGAGTATACAGGGGGGAATGAGCAGTTCTTC.

This chain uses TRBV12-3 or TRBV12-4 with TRBJ2-1; the match to TRBD2 covers 8 bases. The CDR3 has 14 amino acids. With 5 bases clipped from V and 10 bases from J, the junction kept 10 bases outside the gene matches. The DNA for the CDR3 is TGTGCCAGCAGTCCCCCGGGGGGGGCGGACGAGCAGTTCTTC. This encodes CASSPPGGADEQFF.

This clonotype was seen at least ten times. V gene TRBV4-1 combines with J gene TRBJ1-5; weak D call: TRBD1 (5 bases). Trimming took off 5 bases at V and 8 bases at J, with 13 bases between the two ends. Germline V lookup: CDR1 MGHRA, CDR2 YSYEKL. The CDR3 totals 13 residues. The CDR3 region is CASSGTVVEPQHF. CDR3 DNA sequence: TGCGCCAGCAGCGGGACTGTTGTTGAGCCCCAGCATTTT.

The sample holds a few counts of this clonotype. The rearrangement joins TRBV12-3 or TRBV12-4 to TRBJ2-1; 13 nucleotides align to TRBD2. The V segment lost 5 bases and the J segment 10 bases; nucleotides outside the gene matches: 8. This CDR3 is 15 amino acids long. The chain's CDR3 is CASSTGTSGIGEQFF. CDR3 nucleotides: TGTGCCAGCAGTACCGGGACTAGCGGGATAGGGGAGCAGTTCTTC.

The V gene is TRBV7-9, the J gene TRBJ2-5; possible D gene TRBD1, 6 bases. This CDR3 has 16 amino acids. Germline-derived CDR1 and CDR2 are SEHNR and FQNEAQ (reference sequence). V gave up 3 bases and J gave up 1 base, with 15 bases separating them. The CDR3: CASSFLDRSSQETQYF. The DNA of the CDR3 is TGTGCCAGCAGCTTCCTTGACAGGAGCAGCCAAGAGACCCAGTACTTC.

This clonotype was counted a few times. The rearrangement uses TRBV25-1 and TRBJ1-2; a possible D gene is TRBD1 (5 bases). Germline CDR1 is MGHDK and CDR2 is SYGVNS. V lost 1 base and J lost 8, with 11 bases in between. This CDR3 has 13 amino acids. The CDR3 DNA reads TGTGCCAGCAGTGAATTGGGGGAAGGGGGCTACACCTTC. It is translated as CASSELGEGGYTF.

This clonotype was seen at least ten times. V is TRBV5-6 and J is TRBJ2-1; perhaps TRBD2 as D (6 bases). Germline lookup yields CDR1 SGHDT and CDR2 YYEEEE. Trimming cost V 2 bases and J 5 bases, with 14 bases left between them. The CDR3 runs to 15 residues. CDR3 sequence: CASSFGSGADNEQFF. CDR3 in DNA: TGTGCCAGCAGCTTTGGTAGCGGAGCTGACAATGAGCAGTTCTTC.

The chain employs TRBV27 and TRBJ2-2; TRBD1 agrees at 7 bases. The length of the CDR3 is 21 residues. With 5 bases clipped from V and 2 bases from J, the junction kept 23 bases outside the gene matches. Germline V gene lookup returns CDR1 MNHEY and CDR2 SMNVEV (reference sequence). CDR3 nucleotides: TGTGCCAGCAGTCCCGCCCGGGACAGCTACACCTCCGGCCGCAACACCGGGGAGCTGTTTTTT. Translating gives CASSPARDSYTSGRNTGELFF.

The chain carries TRBV24-1 and TRBJ2-2; TRBD1 matches 7 bases. Germline-derived CDR1 and CDR2 are KGHDR and SFDVKD. The CDR3 has 15 amino acids. J was trimmed by 1 base and V by 3 bases; bases with no gene match: 1. DNA for the CDR3: TGTGCCACCAGTGATGGGACAGAGAACACCGGGGAGCTGTTTTTT. It specifies CATSDGTENTGELFF.

The table lists this clonotype with many counts. The chain employs TRBV12-3 or TRBV12-4 and TRBJ2-2, with D perhaps TRBD1 (6 bases). CDR3 length: 14 residues. The V end was cut by 9 bases, the J end by 0 bases, with 11 bases between. The CDR3 DNA sequence: TGTGCCAGTAACAGGGCCCCGAACACCGGGGAGCTGTTTTTT. The encoded protein is CASNRAPNTGELFF.

This clonotype occurred many times. This chain joins TRBV2 and TRBJ2-7; D remains unclear. CDR3 length: 11 amino acids. Germline V gene sequence: CDR1 SNHLY, CDR2 FYNNEI. V was trimmed by 4 bases and J by 6 bases, leaving 7 bases between them. The CDR3 DNA reads as TGTGCCAGCAGTGTGGGTGGCGAGCAGTACGTC. Translating gives CASSVGGEQYV.

This clonotype has a count of ten or more. V and J are TRBV5-6 and TRBJ2-3, with D perhaps TRBD1 (6 bases). V lost 0 bases and J 2 bases, leaving 10 bases between the germline ends. The CDR3 runs 15 residues. Germline CDR1 SGHDT, CDR2 YYEEEE. The CDR3 DNA sequence: TGTGCCAGCAGCTTGGCTCAGGGGCACACAGATACGCAGTATTTT. Its translation is CASSLAQGHTDTQYF.

This clonotype was counted a few times. The chain recombines TRBV6-4 with TRBJ2-2; D unresolved. The CDR3 sequence is 14 residues long. Germline CDR1 and CDR2: MRHNA and SNTAGT. The ends were cut back, 0 bases at V and 6 bases at J, with 8 bases in the middle. CDR3 DNA: TGTGCCAGCAGTGACTCAGGTGGGGCCGGGGAGCTGTTTTTT. Translated, it gives CASSDSGGAGELFF.

This chain connects TRBV13 to TRBJ2-5; no clear D gene. The CDR3 sequence is 14 residues long. Trimming took 5 bases from V and 0 from J, leaving 10 bases between them. Germline values: CDR1 PRHDT, CDR2 FYEKMQ (reference sequence). The CDR3 nucleotides read TGTGCCAGCAGCACCTGGGGTCACCAAGAGACCCAGTACTTC. It is translated as CASSTWGHQETQYF.

Many counts were recorded for this clonotype. The J gene is TRBJ2-5, the V gene TRBV28, with 7 bases aligning to TRBD1. This CDR3 has 15 amino acids. Germline V gene sequence: CDR1 MDHEN, CDR2 SYDVKM. V lost 5 bases and J lost 3; bases outside the gene matches: 9. The DNA for the CDR3 is TGTGCCAGCAGTAAACTACCGGGACAGAAAGAGACCCAGTACTTC. It translates to CASSKLPGQKETQYF.

There are a few counts of this clonotype. The chain is built from TRBV28 and TRBJ2-5, with D tentatively TRBD1 (6 bases). The CDR3 runs 16 residues. V shed 2 bases and J shed 5 bases, with 18 bases lying between them. Germline values: CDR1 MDHEN, CDR2 SYDVKM. CDR3 residues: CASSLGRGQRGETQYF. As DNA, the CDR3 is TGTGCCAGCAGTTTAGGAAGAGGACAGAGGGGTGAGACCCAGTACTTC.

This clonotype has just a few counts. The chain couples TRBV27 to TRBJ2-1; 9 nucleotides agree with TRBD1. Germline V CDR1 and CDR2: MNHEY, SMNVEV (reference sequence). The CDR3 spans 15 residues. The V segment lost 1 base and the J segment 5 bases; nucleotides outside the gene matches: 3. CDR3 in amino acids: CASSLWTGVNNEQFF. CDR3 DNA: TGTGCCAGCAGTTTATGGACAGGGGTGAACAATGAGCAGTTCTTC.